This TCR beta chain stems from a study of vaccination and CD4 T cells after COVID-19. Study-wide results and limits: Convalescent patients' clones that were vaccine-specific were spike mono-reactive in 304 of 307 cases.

With respect to this clonotype: The antigen is unknown.

Treatment of the sample: 10-day PBMC culture with coronavirus spike peptide pools or control peptides (ViraFEST assay). Before the COVID-19 pandemic (2011-2018), CD4+ T cells were obtained from the unexposed donor. Following expansion of antigen-specific T cells with peptide pools, ViraFEST then sequenced TCRs. Cultured CD4+ T cell DNA underwent sequencing with the Oncomine TCR Beta short-read assay. From the PCR reads, TCRdb called clonotypes with MiXCR, one entry per CDR3 protein. The sample carries approximately 7,000 distinct CDR3 sequences, 30% to 35% recorded once. This sequence originates from a human donor in good health. Sequencing input: CD4+ T cells from blood, cultured in vitro.

CDR3 sequence reads: CASSLGGVAGANVLTF. The CDR3 nucleotides read TGCGCCAGCAGCTTGGGGGGGGTCGCTGGGGCCAACGTCCTGACTTTC. J is TRBJ2-6 and V is TRBV5-1; weak D call: TRBD2 (6 bases). Germline CDR1 SGHRS, CDR2 YFSETQ. This CDR3 spans 16 amino acids. Trimming took 0 bases from V and 2 from J, leaving 9 bases between them.